This entry is about one T cell receptor (beta chain). This CDR3 contains 14 residues. Trimming took 2 bases from V and 1 from J; bases not matched to a gene: 1. Germline CDR1 reads SGHNT; CDR2 reads YENEEA. The data stem from a study of blood T cell repertoires in COVID-19. Study-wide context: Researchers got acute and convalescent COVID-19 samples from the United States, Italy and Spain. T cells, B-cell-depleted T cells, or PBMCs provided the cDNA or gDNA that served as material.

Recruits, aged about 18 to 89 years, lived in approximately 26 US areas. Original processing notes: For nucleated cells, counts were estimated from reference gene primer amplification. Assay: immunoSEQ multiplex PCR; the TCRdb copy retains only in-frame clones and omits some. For V, J and clone size, that table is used; D and trimming come from the DNA. Here the sample spans some 270,000 clones, roughly 80% being singletons. The rearrangement links TRBV11-3 to TRBJ1-1; 7 bases map to TRBD1. This TCR derives from a man aged 50 or older who had recovered from COVID-19. Specimen: PBMCs or T cells enriched from blood (not recorded which). The CDR3 loop reads CASSLQGENTEAFF. The CDR3 bases are TGTGCCAGCAGCTTACAGGGGGAGAACACTGAAGCTTTCTTT.